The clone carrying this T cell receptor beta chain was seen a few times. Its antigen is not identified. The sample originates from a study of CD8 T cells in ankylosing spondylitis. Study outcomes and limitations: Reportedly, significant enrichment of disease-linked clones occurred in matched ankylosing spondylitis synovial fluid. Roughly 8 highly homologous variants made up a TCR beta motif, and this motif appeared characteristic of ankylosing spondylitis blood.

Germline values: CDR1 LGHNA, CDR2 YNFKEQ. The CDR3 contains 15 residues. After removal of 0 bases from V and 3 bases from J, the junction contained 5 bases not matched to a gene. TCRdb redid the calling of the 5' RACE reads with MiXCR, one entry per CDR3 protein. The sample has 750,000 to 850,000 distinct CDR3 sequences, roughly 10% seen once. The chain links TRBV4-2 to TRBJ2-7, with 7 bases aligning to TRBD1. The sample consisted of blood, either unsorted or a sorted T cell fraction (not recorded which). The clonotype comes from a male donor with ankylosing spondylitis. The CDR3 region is CASSQEGAGGYEQYF. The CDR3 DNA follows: TGTGCCAGCAGCCAAGAGGGGGCAGGGGGCTACGAGCAGTACTTC.